These T cell receptor beta chains were read from a single sample in a study of T cells after yellow fever vaccination. TCRdb analysed the 5' RACE reads with MiXCR anew, one entry per CDR3 protein. The table has just under 85,000 distinct CDR3 sequences, approximately 12% seen once; the top ten hold 20% to 25%. The sequencing here drew on CD8+ T cells not binding an NS4B(214-222) dextramer, sorted from PBMCs, taken 21 days after the first yellow fever vaccination. Source of these receptors: a young man who received the YFV17D yellow fever vaccine. Both conserved end residues are part of each CDR3. Each record gives: clone size, V gene, D gene, J gene, CDR3 protein, CDR3 DNA. The D gene is left open where the match is weak. A clone size is listed for some rows: how often the clone was seen (once, few, many), or a class if it is expanded.

size: NA; V: TRBV9; D: NA; J: TRBJ2-1; CDR3: CASSVDRLGGNEQFF; DNA: TGTGCCAGCAGCGTGGATAGACTAGGGGGAAATGAGCAGTTCTTC
size: few; V: TRBV7-9; D: NA; J: TRBJ2-1; CDR3: CASSLLLVSYNEQFF; DNA: TGTGCCAGCAGCTTACTCCTCGTATCCTACAATGAGCAGTTCTTC
size: NA; V: TRBV5-4; D: NA; J: TRBJ2-1; CDR3: CASSLGGSWGNEQFF; DNA: TGTGCCAGCAGCTTGGGCGGGTCTTGGGGCAATGAGCAGTTCTTC
size: NA; V: TRBV5-5; D: TRBD1; J: TRBJ2-1; CDR3: CASSEYRGYNEQFF; DNA: TGTGCCAGCAGCGAGTACAGGGGCTACAATGAGCAGTTCTTC
size: NA; V: TRBV6-2/TRBV6-3; D: TRBD2; J: TRBJ2-3; CDR3: CASSPSTSGVSDTQYF; DNA: TGTGCCAGCAGTCCTTCGACTAGCGGGGTTTCAGATACGCAGTATTTT
size: NA; V: TRBV5-6; D: NA; J: TRBJ1-2; CDR3: CASSLHRARSYTF; DNA: TGTGCCAGCAGCTTACACAGGGCAAGAAGCTACACCTTC
size: many; V: TRBV3-1; D: NA; J: TRBJ2-2; CDR3: CASSQDQWNGELFF; DNA: TGTGCCAGCAGCCAAGATCAGTGGAACGGGGAGCTGTTTTTT
size: few; V: TRBV4-3; D: NA; J: TRBJ2-2; CDR3: CASSQWGTGELFF; DNA: TGCGCCAGCAGCCAATGGGGCACCGGGGAGCTGTTTTTT
size: NA; V: TRBV6-5; D: NA; J: TRBJ2-2; CDR3: CASSYSGPNTGELFF; DNA: TGTGCCAGCAGTTACTCTGGGCCGAACACCGGGGAGCTGTTTTTT
size: few; V: TRBV28; D: TRBD2; J: TRBJ2-1; CDR3: CASSPQGDAGTSKFF; DNA: TGTGCCAGCAGCCCCCAAGGGGACGCCGGGACTAGCAAGTTCTTC
size: NA; V: TRBV20-1; D: TRBD2; J: TRBJ2-7; CDR3: CSARDAAGGFNEQYF; DNA: TGCAGTGCTAGAGATGCGGCGGGGGGGTTTAACGAGCAGTACTTC
size: few; V: TRBV7-3; D: TRBD1; J: TRBJ2-1; CDR3: CASSLTGGLFNEQFF; DNA: TGTGCCAGCAGCTTAACAGGGGGCTTATTCAATGAGCAGTTCTTC
size: NA; V: TRBV27; D: NA; J: TRBJ2-1; CDR3: CASSSVGANNEQFF; DNA: TGTGCCAGCAGTTCAGTAGGGGCGAACAATGAGCAGTTCTTC
size: few; V: TRBV4-3; D: NA; J: TRBJ2-2; CDR3: CASSQGSVSGELFF; DNA: TGCGCCAGCAGCCAGGGAAGTGTATCCGGGGAGCTGTTTTTT
size: few; V: TRBV4-3; D: NA; J: TRBJ2-4; CDR3: CASSPRDGRLDKNIQYF; DNA: TGCGCCAGCAGCCCCCGGGACGGCCGTTTGGACAAAAACATTCAGTACTTC
size: NA; V: TRBV19; D: TRBD1; J: TRBJ2-1; CDR3: CASRTGGFNNEQFF; DNA: TGTGCCAGTAGGACAGGGGGGTTCAACAATGAGCAGTTCTTC
size: NA; V: TRBV27; D: NA; J: TRBJ2-5; CDR3: CASSFFGGEGAWETQYF; DNA: TGTGCCAGCAGTTTCTTCGGAGGGGAGGGGGCGTGGGAGACCCAGTACTTC
size: few; V: TRBV6-2/TRBV6-3; D: NA; J: TRBJ1-1; CDR3: CASGYQMNTEAFF; DNA: TGTGCCAGCGGGTATCAGATGAACACTGAAGCTTTCTTT
size: few; V: TRBV7-2; D: NA; J: TRBJ2-3; CDR3: CASSIGRDSTDTQYF; DNA: TGTGCCAGCAGCATTGGTAGGGACAGCACAGATACGCAGTATTTT
size: NA; V: TRBV12-3/TRBV12-4; D: NA; J: TRBJ2-7; CDR3: CASSPGESHEQYF; DNA: TGTGCCAGCAGTCCCGGGGAGTCCCACGAGCAGTACTTC
size: few; V: TRBV9; D: NA; J: TRBJ2-7; CDR3: CASSLGGGPAFEQYF; DNA: TGTGCCAGCAGCCTCGGTGGGGGGCCAGCGTTCGAGCAGTACTTC
size: few; V: TRBV10-3; D: NA; J: TRBJ2-2; CDR3: CATSTVANTGELFF; DNA: TGTGCCACGTCGACTGTCGCGAACACCGGGGAGCTGTTTTTT
size: NA; V: TRBV6-2/TRBV6-3; D: NA; J: TRBJ2-7; CDR3: CASSYSGRREYEQYF; DNA: TGTGCCAGCAGTTACTCGGGACGGAGGGAGTACGAGCAGTACTTC
size: NA; V: TRBV27; D: NA; J: TRBJ2-1; CDR3: CASSSSGAGYNEQFF; DNA: TGTGCCAGCAGTTCATCGGGGGCGGGATACAATGAGCAGTTCTTC
size: many; V: TRBV29-1; D: NA; J: TRBJ2-5; CDR3: CSVEIRGRGETQYF; DNA: TGCAGCGTTGAAATCAGGGGCCGGGGTGAGACCCAGTACTTC
size: NA; V: TRBV6-1; D: NA; J: TRBJ1-1; CDR3: CASSLGGTIVEAFF; DNA: TGTGCCAGCAGTCTGGGAGGGACCATCGTTGAAGCTTTCTTT
size: few; V: TRBV29-1; D: NA; J: TRBJ1-3; CDR3: CSVASGLSSGNTIYF; DNA: TGCAGCGTTGCCTCAGGGCTGAGCTCTGGAAACACCATATATTTT
size: few; V: TRBV6-2/TRBV6-3; D: NA; J: TRBJ1-5; CDR3: CASSYSVPPQHF; DNA: TGTGCCAGCAGTTACTCGGTGCCGCCCCAGCATTTT
size: NA; V: TRBV12-3/TRBV12-4; D: TRBD2; J: TRBJ2-7; CDR3: CASSPAGGVSYEQYF; DNA: TGTGCCAGCAGCCCAGCGGGGGGGGTGTCCTACGAGCAGTACTTC
size: NA; V: TRBV7-2; D: TRBD1; J: TRBJ2-3; CDR3: CASSLPKTGVLTDTQYF; DNA: TGTGCCAGCAGCTTACCAAAAACAGGGGTATTAACAGATACGCAGTATTTT
size: NA; V: TRBV4-1; D: TRBD1; J: TRBJ2-5; CDR3: CASSQRTGQETQYF; DNA: TGCGCCAGCAGCCAACGGACAGGACAAGAGACCCAGTACTTC
size: few; V: TRBV10-1; D: NA; J: TRBJ2-1; CDR3: CASSESGTFRNNEQFF; DNA: TGCGCCAGCAGTGAGTCCGGGACTTTCCGGAACAATGAGCAGTTCTTC
size: NA; V: TRBV4-2; D: NA; J: TRBJ2-1; CDR3: CASSQRTPGNEQFF; DNA: TGTGCCAGCAGCCAAAGGACACCGGGCAATGAGCAGTTCTTC
size: NA; V: TRBV10-1; D: NA; J: TRBJ2-7; CDR3: CASSVGTADEQYF; DNA: TGCGCCAGCAGTGTCGGGACCGCGGACGAGCAGTACTTC
size: NA; V: TRBV5-1; D: NA; J: TRBJ2-7; CDR3: CASSAGQVPEQYF; DNA: TGCGCCAGCAGCGCCGGACAAGTCCCCGAGCAGTACTTC
size: few; V: TRBV9; D: NA; J: TRBJ1-5; CDR3: CASSVATGRPQHF; DNA: TGTGCCAGCAGCGTAGCTACGGGCAGGCCCCAGCATTTT
size: NA; V: TRBV12-3/TRBV12-4; D: TRBD1; J: TRBJ2-2; CDR3: CASSRPGTGIRELFF; DNA: TGTGCCAGCAGTCGTCCCGGGACAGGGATCCGGGAGCTGTTTTTT
size: NA; V: TRBV7-9; D: NA; J: TRBJ2-1; CDR3: CASGGFNEQFF; DNA: TGTGCCAGCGGGGGGTTCAATGAGCAGTTCTTC
size: NA; V: TRBV4-1; D: TRBD2; J: TRBJ2-3; CDR3: CASSQGPTSGVTDTQYF; DNA: TGCGCCAGCAGCCAAGGCCCTACTAGCGGGGTTACAGATACGCAGTATTTT
size: NA; V: TRBV4-3; D: NA; J: TRBJ2-2; CDR3: CASSHDGDGGELFF; DNA: TGCGCCAGCAGCCATGACGGGGACGGCGGGGAGCTGTTTTTT
size: few; V: TRBV6-1; D: TRBD2; J: TRBJ2-5; CDR3: CASSEWISGGLETQYF; DNA: TGTGCCAGCAGTGAATGGATTAGCGGGGGGCTGGAGACCCAGTACTTC
size: NA; V: TRBV2; D: NA; J: TRBJ1-6; CDR3: CASTSPSSYNSPLHF; DNA: TGTGCCAGCACAAGCCCGAGCTCCTATAATTCACCCCTCCACTTT
size: few; V: TRBV28; D: NA; J: TRBJ2-3; CDR3: CASTPVLIGASTDTQYF; DNA: TGTGCCAGCACCCCAGTTTTGATAGGAGCTAGCACAGATACGCAGTATTTT
size: NA; V: TRBV9; D: NA; J: TRBJ2-5; CDR3: CASSVVAGRGETQYF; DNA: TGTGCCAGCAGCGTAGTGGCAGGGCGGGGAGAGACCCAGTACTTC
size: NA; V: TRBV7-2; D: NA; J: TRBJ1-2; CDR3: CASSLARAAAYGYTF; DNA: TGTGCCAGCAGCTTAGCGAGGGCAGCTGCCTATGGCTACACCTTC
size: few; V: TRBV5-1; D: NA; J: TRBJ2-5; CDR3: CASSFGGLETQYF; DNA: TGCGCCAGCAGCTTCGGGGGGCTGGAGACCCAGTACTTC
size: few; V: TRBV12-3/TRBV12-4; D: TRBD1; J: TRBJ2-5; CDR3: CASSLSGGQGSQETQYF; DNA: TGTGCCAGCAGTTTGTCCGGGGGACAGGGGTCCCAAGAGACCCAGTACTTC
size: few; V: TRBV25-1; D: TRBD2; J: TRBJ2-5; CDR3: CASSEYIRSLGLDETQYF; DNA: TGTGCCAGCAGTGAATATATACGCAGTCTCGGACTAGATGAGACCCAGTACTTC
size: few; V: TRBV10-2; D: TRBD1; J: TRBJ1-2; CDR3: CASSEEGANYGYTF; DNA: TGCGCCAGCAGTGAAGAGGGGGCGAACTATGGCTACACCTTC
size: NA; V: TRBV10-3; D: NA; J: TRBJ1-6; CDR3: CAISGGGTDSPLHF; DNA: TGTGCCATCAGTGGTGGGGGCACGGATTCACCCCTCCACTTT